The T cell receptor beta chain under discussion was sequenced for a study of OX40 agonist ivuxolimab in advanced cancers. Findings and limits, study-wide: Low normalized T-cell clonal expansion also characterized some of the nonresponders. By week 6 at 0.1 to 3.0 mg/kg, blood CD4+ and CD8+ T cells had expanded clonally.

Concerning this clone itself: Its antigen remains unidentified.

Repertoires were generated with immunoSEQ multiplex PCR, while TCRdb's copy carries only in-frame clones and drops some. The sample lists roughly 74,000 clones, more than 70% occurring once. The CDR3 spans 14 residues. CDR1 and CDR2 from the germline V gene are SGHTA and FQGNSA. Between the trimmed V and J ends, which lost 0 bases and 5 bases, there was a span of 8 bases. The chain carries TRBV7-2 and TRBJ2-1, with a weak D call TRBD1 (5 bases). The specimen was CD4+ or CD8+ T cells sorted from blood, collected in a trial of the OX40 agonist ivuxolimab. The TCR sequence derives from an adult with an advanced solid tumor such as melanoma, head and neck, liver or kidney cancer. The chain's CDR3 is CASSLAVRDNEQFF. CDR3 coding DNA: TGTGCCAGCAGCTTAGCTGTCAGGGACAATGAGCAGTTCTTC. Filled out from reference TRBV7-2 and TRBJ2-1, the complete variable domain reads GAGVSQSPSNKVTEKGKDVELRCDPISGHTALYWYRQSLGQGLEFLIYFQGNSAPDKSGLPSDRFSAERTGGSVSTLTIQRTQQEDSAVYLCASSLAVRDNEQFFGPGTRLTVL.